The 4 T cell receptor beta chains reported below all come from one sample, sequenced in a study of cytomegalovirus exposure and HLA in healthy donors (dated 2017 in TCRdb). The library was produced with the immunoSEQ multiplex PCR assay. TCRdb carries this immuneACCESS record with in-frame sequences only. Its versions omit some clonotypes, under half of them owing to an unresolved V gene in the studies checked, with the rest unexplained. The sample table records tens of thousands of clones; approximately 91% of these occur just once. The ten largest clones capture 2.1% of the sample. Input material: PBMCs. These receptors were obtained from a man aged 30 to 45 in good health and CMV-seronegative.

This clone was picked up one time. This chain links TRBV19 with TRBJ2-1; 8 bases fit TRBD1. Germline CDR1 is LNHDA and CDR2 is SQIVND (reference sequence). This CDR3 is built from 15 residues. After removal of 4 bases from V and 2 bases from J, the junction contained 4 bases not matched to a gene. CDR3 bases: TGTGCCAGTAGTACAACAGGGGGAACCTACAATGAGCAGTTCTTC. Translating gives CASSTTGGTYNEQFF.

The chain carries TRBV2 and TRBJ2-3; tentatively, D is TRBD1 (6 bases). Germline CDR1 SNHLY, CDR2 FYNNEI. Trimming shortened V by 1 base and J by 6 bases, and 20 bases separated the two germline ends. This CDR3 has 17 amino acids. The CDR3 nucleotides are TGTGCCAGCAGTGAAGTGGCCGGGGCAGGGGAAGGGGATACGCAGTATTTT. Protein: CASSEVAGAGEGDTQYF.

This clone was seen a single time. V is TRBV19 and J is TRBJ2-3; 12 nucleotides align to TRBD2. The ends lost 10 bases at V and 9 bases at J; junction bases unmatched: 8. CDR3 length: 13 amino acids. Germline CDR1 reads LNHDA; CDR2 reads SQIVND (reference sequence). The CDR3 loop reads CATGTSGFDTQYF. In nucleotides, the CDR3 is TGTGCCACGGGGACTAGCGGGTTCGACACGCAGTATTTT.

This chain links TRBV6-1 with TRBJ2-2, with 7 nucleotides matching TRBD1. The V segment lost 6 bases and the J segment 6 bases; nucleotides outside the gene matches: 13. The CDR3 runs 16 residues. In germline, CDR1 is MNHNS, CDR2 SASEGT. DNA for the CDR3: TGTGCCAGCAGAGAAAGTATTATAACAGGGGCCGGGGAGCTGTTTTTT. Its protein product is CASRESIITGAGELFF.